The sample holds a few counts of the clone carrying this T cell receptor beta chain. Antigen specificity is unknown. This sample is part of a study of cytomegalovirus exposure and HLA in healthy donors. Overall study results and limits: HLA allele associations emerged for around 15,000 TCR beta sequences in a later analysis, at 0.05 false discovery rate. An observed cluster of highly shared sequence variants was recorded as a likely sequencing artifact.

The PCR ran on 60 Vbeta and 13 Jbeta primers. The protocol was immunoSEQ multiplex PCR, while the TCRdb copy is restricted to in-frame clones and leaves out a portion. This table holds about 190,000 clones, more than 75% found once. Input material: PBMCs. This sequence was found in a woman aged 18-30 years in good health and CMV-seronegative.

The CDR3 protein is CASSLAAGMREKLFF. CDR3 DNA: TGTGCCAGCAGTTTGGCTGCGGGGATGCGTGAAAAACTGTTTTTT. The gene calls are TRBV27 and TRBJ1-4, with D unresolved. Germline CDR1 is MNHEY and CDR2 is SMNVEV (reference sequence). The CDR3 consists of 15 residues. V lost 3 bases to trimming and J lost 7 bases, with 15 bases between them.